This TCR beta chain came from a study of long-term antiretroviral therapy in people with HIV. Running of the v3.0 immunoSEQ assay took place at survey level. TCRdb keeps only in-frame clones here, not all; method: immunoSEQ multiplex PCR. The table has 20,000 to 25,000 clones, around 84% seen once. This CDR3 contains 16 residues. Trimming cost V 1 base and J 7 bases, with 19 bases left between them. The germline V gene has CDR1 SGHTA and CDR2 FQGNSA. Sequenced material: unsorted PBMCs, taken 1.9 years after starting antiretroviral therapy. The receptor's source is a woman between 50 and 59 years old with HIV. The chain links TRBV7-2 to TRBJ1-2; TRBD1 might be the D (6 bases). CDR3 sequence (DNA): TGTGCCAGCAGCTTAGTTGGAGGGGGGCTTTCCGGTGGCTACACCTTC. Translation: CASSLVGGGLSGGYTF.